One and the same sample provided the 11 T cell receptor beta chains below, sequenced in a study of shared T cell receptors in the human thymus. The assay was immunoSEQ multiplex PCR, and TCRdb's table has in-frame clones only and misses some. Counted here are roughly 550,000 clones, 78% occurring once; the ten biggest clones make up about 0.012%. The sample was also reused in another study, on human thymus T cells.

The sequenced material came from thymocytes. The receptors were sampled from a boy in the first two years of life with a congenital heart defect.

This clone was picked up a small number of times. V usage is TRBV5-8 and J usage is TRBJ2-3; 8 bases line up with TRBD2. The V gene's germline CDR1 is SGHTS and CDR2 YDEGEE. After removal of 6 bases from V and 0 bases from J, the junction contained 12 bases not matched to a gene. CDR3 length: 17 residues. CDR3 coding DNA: TGTGCCAGCAAGAGAACCTTAGCGGGATCTAGCACAGATACGCAGTATTTT. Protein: CASKRTLAGSSTDTQYF. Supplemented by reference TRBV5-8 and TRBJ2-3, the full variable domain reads EAGVTQSPTHLIKTRGQQATLRCSPISGHTSVYWYQQALGLGLQFLLWYDEGEERNRGNFPPRFSGRQFPNYSSELNVNALELEDSALYLCASKRTLAGSSTDTQYFGPGTRLTVL.

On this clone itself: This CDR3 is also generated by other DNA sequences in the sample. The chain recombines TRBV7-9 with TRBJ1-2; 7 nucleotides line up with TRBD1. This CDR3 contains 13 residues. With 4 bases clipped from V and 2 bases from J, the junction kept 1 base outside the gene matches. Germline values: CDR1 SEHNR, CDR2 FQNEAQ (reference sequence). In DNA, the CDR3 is TGTGCCAGCAGCTCGGGACAGAACTATGGCTACACCTTC. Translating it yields CASSSGQNYGYTF.

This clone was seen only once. The CDR3 spells CASSETYRSGYEQYF. DNA for the CDR3: TGTGCCAGCAGTGAAACCTACAGGAGTGGATACGAGCAGTACTTC. The gene calls are TRBV6-1 and TRBJ2-7; the D gene is possibly TRBD1 (5 bases). There are 15 residues in the CDR3. Germline V gives CDR1 MNHNS, CDR2 SASEGT. V dropped 2 bases and J dropped 4 bases, with 15 bases sitting between them.

Here the CDR3 reads CASSPPGDRPYEQYF. For the CDR3, the DNA is TGTGCCAGCAGCCCGCCTGGGGACAGACCCTACGAGCAGTACTTC. This rearrangement joins TRBV14 to TRBJ2-7; 7 nucleotides align to TRBD1. The germline gives CDR1 SGHDN, CDR2 FVKESK. This CDR3 has 15 residues. The V segment lost 4 bases and the J segment 2 bases; nucleotides outside the gene matches: 8.

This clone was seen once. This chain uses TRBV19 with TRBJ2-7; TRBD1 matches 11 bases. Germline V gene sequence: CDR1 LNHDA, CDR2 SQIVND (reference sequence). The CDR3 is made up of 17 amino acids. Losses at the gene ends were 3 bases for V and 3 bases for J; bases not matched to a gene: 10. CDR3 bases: TGTGCCAGTAGTATGAAGAAGGGACAGGGGGGAGACTACGAGCAGTACTTC. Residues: CASSMKKGQGGDYEQYF.

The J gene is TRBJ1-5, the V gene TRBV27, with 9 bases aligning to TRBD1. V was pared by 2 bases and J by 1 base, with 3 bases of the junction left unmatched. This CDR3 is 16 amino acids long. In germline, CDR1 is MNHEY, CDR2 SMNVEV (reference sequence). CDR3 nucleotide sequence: TGTGCCAGCAGTTTAAGGGGGACAGGGAGCAATCAGCCCCAGCATTTT. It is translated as CASSLRGTGSNQPQHF.

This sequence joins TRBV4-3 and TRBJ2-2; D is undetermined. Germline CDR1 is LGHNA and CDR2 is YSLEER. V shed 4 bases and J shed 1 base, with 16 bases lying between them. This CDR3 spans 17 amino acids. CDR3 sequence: CASSPEMDSLNTGELFF. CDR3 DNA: TGCGCCAGCAGCCCGGAGATGGATAGTTTGAACACCGGGGAGCTGTTTTTT.

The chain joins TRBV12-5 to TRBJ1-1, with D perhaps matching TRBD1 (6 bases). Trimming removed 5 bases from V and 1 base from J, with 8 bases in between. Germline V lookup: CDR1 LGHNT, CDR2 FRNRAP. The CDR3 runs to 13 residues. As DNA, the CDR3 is TGTGCTAGTGGTCAGGACAGGAACACTGAAGCTTTCTTT. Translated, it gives CASGQDRNTEAFF.

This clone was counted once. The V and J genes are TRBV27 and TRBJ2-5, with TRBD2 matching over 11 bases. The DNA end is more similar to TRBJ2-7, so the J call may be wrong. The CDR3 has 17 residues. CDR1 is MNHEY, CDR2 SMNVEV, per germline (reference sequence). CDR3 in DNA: TGTGCCAGCAGTCTTCCCCCCACTAGCGGGAGCTGGGGCGAGCAGTACTTC. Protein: CASSLPPTSGSWGEQYF.

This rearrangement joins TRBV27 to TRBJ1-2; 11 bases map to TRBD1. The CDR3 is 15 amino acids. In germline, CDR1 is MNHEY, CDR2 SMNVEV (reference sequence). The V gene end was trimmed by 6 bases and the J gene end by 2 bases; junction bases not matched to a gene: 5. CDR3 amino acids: CASSSGQGDNYGYTF. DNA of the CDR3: TGTGCCAGCAGCTCGGGACAGGGGGACAACTATGGCTACACCTTC.

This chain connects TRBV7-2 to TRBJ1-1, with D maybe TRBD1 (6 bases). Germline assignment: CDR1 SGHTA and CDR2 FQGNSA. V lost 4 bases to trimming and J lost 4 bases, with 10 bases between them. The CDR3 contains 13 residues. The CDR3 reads CASSSGHPTEAFF. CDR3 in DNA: TGTGCCAGCAGCTCGGGACATCCCACTGAAGCTTTCTTT. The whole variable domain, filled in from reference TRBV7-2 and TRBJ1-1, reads GAGVSQSPSNKVTEKGKDVELRCDPISGHTALYWYRQSLGQGLEFLIYFQGNSAPDKSGLPSDRFSAERTGGSVSTLTIQRTQQEDSAVYLCASSSGHPTEAFFGQGTRLTVV.